The entry that follows covers one TCR gamma chain sequence. Taking its sample share into account, this clone is large (0.1 to 1%). Its antigen is still unknown. No base qualities exist here, and no much larger clone lies one base off it. From a lookup of the germline V gene (reference sequence), CDR1 and CDR2 are GITISATS and ISYDGTV. The CDR3, cysteine through phenylalanine, is 18 amino acids long. Kept here is only the CDR3 DNA, which spans 54 bases and is read in frame from base 1. V has 2 bases trimmed and J has 4 bases trimmed; junction bases matching no gene number 8. TCRdb shows the sequencer as Illumina MiSeq. Turning to the authors' computational methods: For publicity analysis, the Vgamma9Vdelta2 and nonVgamma9Vdelta2 bulk CDR3 files of each subject were merged into one combined repertoire per subject. Using base R and dplyr, CDR3 publicity was scored on a scale from 0 to 19 by checking each amino acid sequence across 9 single-cell datasets and about eleven bulk repertoires. TCRdb processed the public reads again with the CATT caller, after which rows with matching DNA were combined. These V and J calls originate from TCRdb's pipeline instead of the authors' own analysis. This sample comprises over 850 gamma-chain clones, 4.5% to 5% of them detected only once. The ten largest make up about 7.1% of the sample.

This specimen belongs to a study of fetal and pediatric gammadelta thymocytes (dated by TCRdb to between 2021 and 2023). For the study in its entirety: Previously published data and newly generated, unpublished data were combined in the bulk gammadelta thymocyte repertoires, which were used to strengthen a single-cell study of gammadelta thymocyte development. To increase subject numbers and strengthen the CDR3 publicity analysis, bulk TCR repertoire data were added. The bulk gammadelta thymocyte repertoire set covered about 10 subjects in total, 3 fetal thymus donors and 7 pediatric thymus donors. Previously published data (refs 27,28) and unpublished data were combined in the bulk gammadelta thymocyte repertoires. Summary of the overall study and its limitations: Fetal gammadelta thymocyte repertoires were previously reported to be enriched for TRDV2, TRGV8 and TRGV9 usage, low N additions and public CDR3s compared with post-natal repertoires.

For staining, thymocytes received Zombie NIR viability dye along with antibodies against CD3 (UCHT1), TCRgammadelta (11F2), TCRVgamma9 (IMMU360) and TCRVdelta2 (IMMU389). Bulk TRD and TRG CDR3 repertoires were generated separately from sorted Vgamma9Vdelta2 and nonVgamma9Vdelta2 gammadelta thymocytes of human fetal and pediatric thymuses. In Belgium, pediatric thymus tissue was obtained from children undergoing cardiac surgery. The pediatric thymus donors in the study ranged in age from about 1 to 11 years. Thymic cell suspensions were prepared from fetal and post-natal thymuses as described previously. NonVgamma9Vdelta2 thymocytes were sorted as CD3+ gammadeltaTCR+ cells that did not have the Vgamma9+Vdelta2+ phenotype. Cells were sorted on a FACS Aria III cell sorter (BD Biosciences).

Sequenced sample: non-Vgamma9Vdelta2 gamma-delta T cells from the thymus. The cell subset or site label here, explained by the study, means: CD3+gammadeltaTCR+ thymocytes not co-expressing Vgamma9 and Vdelta2. The sequence came from a child who underwent cardiac surgery and was recorded as healthy. The rearrangement joined TRGV9 to TRGJP. The CDR3 protein sequence reads: CALWEARIQELGKKIKVF. DNA sequence: TGTGCCTTGTGGGAGGCGCGTATACAAGAGTTGGGCAAAAAAATCAAGGTATTT.